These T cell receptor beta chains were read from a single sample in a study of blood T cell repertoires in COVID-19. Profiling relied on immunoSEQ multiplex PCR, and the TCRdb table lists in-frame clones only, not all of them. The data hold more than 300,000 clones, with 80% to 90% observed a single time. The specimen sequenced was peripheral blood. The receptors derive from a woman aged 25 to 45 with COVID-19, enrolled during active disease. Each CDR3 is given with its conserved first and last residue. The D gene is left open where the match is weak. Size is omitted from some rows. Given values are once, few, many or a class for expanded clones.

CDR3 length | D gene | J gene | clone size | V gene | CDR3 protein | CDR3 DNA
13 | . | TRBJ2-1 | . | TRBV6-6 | CASRSYRDNEQFF | TGTGCCAGCAGGTCTTACAGGGACAATGAGCAGTTCTTC
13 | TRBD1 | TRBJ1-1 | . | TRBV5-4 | CASSSRGRLEAFF | TGTGCCAGCAGCTCCAGGGGGCGGTTAGAAGCTTTCTTT
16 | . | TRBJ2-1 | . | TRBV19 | CASNPTTRRGYNEQFF | TGTGCCAGTAATCCGACTACCCGCAGGGGATACAATGAGCAGTTCTTC
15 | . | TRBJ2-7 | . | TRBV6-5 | CASRARQADSYEQYF | TGTGCCAGCAGAGCCAGACAGGCGGATTCTTACGAGCAGTACTTC
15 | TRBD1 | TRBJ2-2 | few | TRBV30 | CACNIGTGDTGELFF | TGTGCCTGCAATATCGGGACAGGGGACACCGGGGAGCTGTTTTTT
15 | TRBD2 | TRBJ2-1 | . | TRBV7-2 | CASSNIAGSYNEQFF | TGTGCCAGCAGCAATATAGCGGGGTCGTACAATGAGCAGTTCTTC
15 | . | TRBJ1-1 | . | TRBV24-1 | CATSDSRGMNTEAFF | TGTGCCACCAGTGATTCAAGGGGAATGAACACTGAAGCTTTCTTT
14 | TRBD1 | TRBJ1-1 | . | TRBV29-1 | CSVEEDRGTGLAFF | TGCAGCGTTGAAGAAGACCGGGGGACAGGGCTCGCTTTCTTT
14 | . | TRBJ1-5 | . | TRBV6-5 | CASSSGDGNQPQHF | TGTGCCAGCAGTTCAGGGGACGGCAATCAGCCCCAGCATTTT
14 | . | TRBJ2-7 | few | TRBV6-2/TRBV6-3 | CASSSPGLPYEQYF | TGTGCCAGCAGTTCACCGGGACTTCCCTACGAGCAGTACTTC
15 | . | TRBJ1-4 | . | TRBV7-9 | CASSLALNTNEKLFF | TGTGCCAGCAGCTTAGCGCTAAACACTAATGAAAAACTGTTTTTT
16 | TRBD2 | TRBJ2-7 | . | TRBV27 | CASSFGTSLHSYEQYF | TGTGCCAGCAGTTTCGGGACTAGTCTCCACTCCTACGAGCAGTACTTC
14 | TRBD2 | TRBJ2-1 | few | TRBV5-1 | CASSLAGTSEKQFF | TGCGCCAGCAGCTTGGCCGGGACTAGCGAGAAGCAGTTCTTC
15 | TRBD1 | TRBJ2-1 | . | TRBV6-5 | CASSYSTGATNEQFF | TGTGCCAGCAGTTACTCGACAGGGGCTACCAATGAGCAGTTCTTC
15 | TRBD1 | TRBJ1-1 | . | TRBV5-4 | CASSPGTGPNTEAFF | TGTGCCAGCAGTCCCGGGACAGGGCCGAACACTGAAGCTTTCTTT
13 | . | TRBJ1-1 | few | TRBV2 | CASSVEINTEAFF | TGTGCCAGCAGTGTAGAAATTAACACTGAAGCTTTCTTT
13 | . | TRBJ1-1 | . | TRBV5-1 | CASTETVNTEAFF | TGCGCCAGCACGGAGACGGTGAACACTGAAGCTTTCTTT
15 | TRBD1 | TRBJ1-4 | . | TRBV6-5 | CASSLGQVLNEKLFF | TGTGCCAGCAGTCTTGGACAGGTCCTTAATGAAAAACTGTTTTTT
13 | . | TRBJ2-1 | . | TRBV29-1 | CSVAGGSYNEQFF | TGCAGCGTTGCCGGAGGCTCCTACAATGAGCAGTTCTTC
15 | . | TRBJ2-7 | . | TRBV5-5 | CASSLVNRHSYEQYF | TGTGCCAGCAGCTTGGTTAACAGACACTCCTACGAGCAGTACTTC
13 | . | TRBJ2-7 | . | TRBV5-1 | CASSFGLASEQYF | TGCGCCAGCAGCTTCGGGCTAGCCTCCGAGCAGTACTTC
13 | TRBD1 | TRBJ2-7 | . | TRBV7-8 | CASRATQGSEQYF | TGTGCCAGCAGGGCCACACAGGGGAGCGAGCAGTACTTC
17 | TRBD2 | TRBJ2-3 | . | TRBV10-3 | CAIRGAVAGRHPDTQYF | TGTGCCATCAGGGGGGCCGTAGCGGGACGGCACCCAGATACGCAGTATTTT
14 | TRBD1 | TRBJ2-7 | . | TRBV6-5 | CASSQQGGSYEQYF | TGTGCCAGCAGCCAACAGGGGGGTTCGTACGAGCAGTACTTC
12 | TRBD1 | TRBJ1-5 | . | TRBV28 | CASNRGDQPQHF | TGTGCCAGCAACAGGGGCGATCAGCCCCAGCATTTT
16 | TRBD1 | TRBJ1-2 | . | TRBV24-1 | CATSDATTGGLYGYTF | TGTGCCACCAGTGATGCTACGACAGGGGGACTCTATGGCTACACCTTC
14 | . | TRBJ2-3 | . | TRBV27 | CASRRGLGTDTQYF | TGTGCCAGCAGGCGCGGCCTGGGCACAGATACGCAGTATTTT
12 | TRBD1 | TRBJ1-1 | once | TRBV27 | CASSPGQAEAFF | TGTGCCAGCAGTCCTGGACAGGCCGAAGCTTTCTTT